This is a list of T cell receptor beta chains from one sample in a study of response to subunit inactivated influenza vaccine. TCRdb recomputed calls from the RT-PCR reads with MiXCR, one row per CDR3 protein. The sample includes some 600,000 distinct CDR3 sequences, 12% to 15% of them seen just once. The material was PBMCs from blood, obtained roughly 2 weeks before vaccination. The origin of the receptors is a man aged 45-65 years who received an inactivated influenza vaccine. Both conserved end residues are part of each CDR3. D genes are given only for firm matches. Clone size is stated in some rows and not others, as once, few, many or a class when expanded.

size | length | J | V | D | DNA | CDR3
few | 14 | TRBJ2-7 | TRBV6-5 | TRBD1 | TGTGCCAGCAGTTACTGGGACAGTCCTTACGAGCAGTACTTC | CASSYWDSPYEQYF
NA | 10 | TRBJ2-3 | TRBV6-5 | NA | TGTGCCCTCGGGCGGGATACGCAGTATTTT | CALGRDTQYF
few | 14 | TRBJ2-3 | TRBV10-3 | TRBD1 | TGTGCCATCAGTCAAGGGCAGGGGGCAGATACGCAGTATTTT | CAISQGQGADTQYF
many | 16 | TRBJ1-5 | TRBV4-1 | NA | TGCGCCAGCAGCCAAGAGGTGACGGTTAGCAATCAGCCCCAGCATTTT | CASSQEVTVSNQPQHF
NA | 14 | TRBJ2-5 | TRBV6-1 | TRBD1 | TGTGCCAGCAGTAATCCCGGGACAGATATTCTTCAGTACTTC | CASSNPGTDILQYF
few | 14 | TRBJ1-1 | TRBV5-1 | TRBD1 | TGCGCCAGCAGCTTGGAACAGGGGATCACTGAAGCTTTCTTT | CASSLEQGITEAFF
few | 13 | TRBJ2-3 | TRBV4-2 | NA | TGTGCCAGCAGGAAAGGAGCTCAGGATACGCAGTATTTT | CASRKGAQDTQYF
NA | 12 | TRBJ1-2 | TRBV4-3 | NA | TGCACCAGCAGCCAAGAAGTCGGGGGCCCTAGCTTC | CTSSQEVGGPSF
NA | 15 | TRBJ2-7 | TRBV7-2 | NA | TGTGCCAGCAGCCCGATTGTGGTTGCCACCTACGAGCAGTACTTC | CASSPIVVATYEQYF
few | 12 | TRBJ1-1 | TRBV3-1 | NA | TGTGCCAGCAGCCAAGTGTACGGTGAAGCTTTCTTT | CASSQVYGEAFF
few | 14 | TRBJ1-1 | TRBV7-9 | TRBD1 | TGTGCCAGCAGCGAGACAGGGGGCGGCACTGAAGCTTTCTTT | CASSETGGGTEAFF
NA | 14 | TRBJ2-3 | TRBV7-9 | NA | TGTGCCAGCACCATTGGGCTAATCGCAGATACGCAGTATTTT | CASTIGLIADTQYF
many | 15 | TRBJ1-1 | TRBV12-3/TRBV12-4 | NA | TGTGCCAGCAGACCCAACAGGAGGGCTCTCACTGAAGCTTTCTTT | CASRPNRRALTEAFF
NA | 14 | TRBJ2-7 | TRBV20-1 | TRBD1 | TGCAGTGCTGATGTGGGGACAGGGTCCAGCGCGCAGTACTTC | CSADVGTGSSAQYF
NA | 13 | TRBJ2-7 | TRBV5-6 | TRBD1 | TGTGCCAGCAGCGTCCGGGACAGGGGTGAGCAGTACTTC | CASSVRDRGEQYF
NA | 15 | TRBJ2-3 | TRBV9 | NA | TGTGCCAGCAGCCGTGAGGGTCCCCCCACAGATACGCAGTATTTT | CASSREGPPTDTQYF
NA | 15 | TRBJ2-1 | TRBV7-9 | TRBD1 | TGTGCCAGCAGCTCAGTGGGACAGGGGTGGAATGAGCAGTTCTTC | CASSSVGQGWNEQFF
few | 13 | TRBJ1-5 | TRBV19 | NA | TGTGCCAGTAGGGTTCATAGCAATCAGCCCCAGCATTTT | CASRVHSNQPQHF
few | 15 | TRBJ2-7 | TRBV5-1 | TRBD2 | TGCGCCAGCAGCTTCGGTGCGGGAGCTACCTACGAGCAGTACTTC | CASSFGAGATYEQYF
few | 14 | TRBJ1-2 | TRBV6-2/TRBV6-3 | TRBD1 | TGTGCCAGCAGTTGGGGGACAGGCCCGTATGGCTACACCTTC | CASSWGTGPYGYTF
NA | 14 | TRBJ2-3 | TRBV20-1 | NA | TGCAGTGCTAGTGAATCTAGTGGCACAGATACGCAGTATTTT | CSASESSGTDTQYF
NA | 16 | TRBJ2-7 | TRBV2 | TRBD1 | TGTGCCAGCAGTGAACCGAGGACAGGGAACTCCTACGAGCAGTACTTC | CASSEPRTGNSYEQYF
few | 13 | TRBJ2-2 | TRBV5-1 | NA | TGCGCCAGCAGCAGAGATCTCACCGGGGAGCTGTTTTTT | CASSRDLTGELFF
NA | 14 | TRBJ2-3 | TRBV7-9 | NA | TGTGCCAGCAGATCCGGGACAATCGAAGATACGCAGTATTTT | CASRSGTIEDTQYF
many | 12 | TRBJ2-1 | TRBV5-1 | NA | TGCGCCAGCCTTGACCCTTCCAATGAGCAGTTCTTC | CASLDPSNEQFF
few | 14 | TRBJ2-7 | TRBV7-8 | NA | TGTGCCAGCAGCTTAGAGCGGACTACCTACGAGCAGTACTTC | CASSLERTTYEQYF
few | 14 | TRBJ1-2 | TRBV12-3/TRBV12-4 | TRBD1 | TGTGCCAGCAGTTCCCTGGACAGGGCCTATGGCTACACCTTC | CASSSLDRAYGYTF
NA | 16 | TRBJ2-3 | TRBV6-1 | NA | TGTGCCAGCAGTCCCCTCGGTCGGGAAGGCACAGATACGCAGTATTTT | CASSPLGREGTDTQYF
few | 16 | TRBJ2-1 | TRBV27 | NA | TGTGCCAGCAGTTTATCCGGGGCTTGGACTTACAATGAGCAGTTCTTC | CASSLSGAWTYNEQFF
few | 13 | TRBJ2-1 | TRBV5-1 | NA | TGCGCCAGCAGCATTCAGGGAAACAATGAGCAGTTCTTC | CASSIQGNNEQFF
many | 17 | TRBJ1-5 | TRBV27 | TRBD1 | TGTGCCAGCAGTCCCGTGTCCCGGGACAGACTCAATCAGCCCCAGCATTTT | CASSPVSRDRLNQPQHF
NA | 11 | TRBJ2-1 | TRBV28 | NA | TGTGCCAGCAGTTCGGGGGGCCGGCAGTTCTTC | CASSSGGRQFF
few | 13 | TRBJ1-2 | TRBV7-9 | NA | TGTGCCAGCAGCGACTTGACGGATTATGGCTACACCTTC | CASSDLTDYGYTF
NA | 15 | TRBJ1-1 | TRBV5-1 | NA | TGCGCCAGCAGCTTGGCCAGGGGAAGTGTCACTGAAGCTTTCTTT | CASSLARGSVTEAFF
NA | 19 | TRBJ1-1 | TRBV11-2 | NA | TGTGCCAGCAGCTTAAACTTACCGCAGGGGACTCTCATTAACACTGAAGCTTTCTTT | CASSLNLPQGTLINTEAFF
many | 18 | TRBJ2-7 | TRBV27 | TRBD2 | TGTGCCAGCAGTTTATGGGTCGGCAGGGCGGGAGGGGGCTACGAGCAGTACTTC | CASSLWVGRAGGGYEQYF
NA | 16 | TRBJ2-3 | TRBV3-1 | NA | TGTGCCAGCAGCCAGTGGGGGCGCAGCGTCACAGATACGCAGTATTTT | CASSQWGRSVTDTQYF
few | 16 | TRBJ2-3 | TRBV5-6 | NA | TGTGCCAGCAGCTTGTTACTGCTAGCAAACACAGATACGCAGTATTTT | CASSLLLLANTDTQYF
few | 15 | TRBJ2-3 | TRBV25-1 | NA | TGTGCCAGCAGTGAATTTAGCGGCAGCACAGATACGCAGTATTTT | CASSEFSGSTDTQYF
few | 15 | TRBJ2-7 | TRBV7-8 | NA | TGTGCCAGCAGCTTAGCGCTTGTCCCAGTCTACGAGCAGTACTTC | CASSLALVPVYEQYF
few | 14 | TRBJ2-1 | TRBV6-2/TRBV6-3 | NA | TGTGCCAGCAGTTTCACCAATAGAAACAATGAGCAGTTCTTC | CASSFTNRNNEQFF
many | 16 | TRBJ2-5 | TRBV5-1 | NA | TGCGCCAGCAGCTTGAAAGGGCCAACTATCGCAGAGACCCAGTACTTC | CASSLKGPTIAETQYF
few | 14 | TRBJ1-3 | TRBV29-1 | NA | TGCAGCGTTACTACAGGGAATGCAGGAAACACCATATATTTT | CSVTTGNAGNTIYF
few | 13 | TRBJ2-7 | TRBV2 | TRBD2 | TGTGCCAGCAGGGTAGCGGGTTCCTACGAGCAGTACTTC | CASRVAGSYEQYF
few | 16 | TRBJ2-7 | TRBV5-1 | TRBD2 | TGCGCCAGCAGCTTAGGGACTAGCGGGAGGGCCTACGAGCAGTACTTC | CASSLGTSGRAYEQYF
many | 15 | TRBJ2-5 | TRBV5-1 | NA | TGCGCCAGCAGCTTGGGCGACATCGTCCAAGAGACCCAGTACTTC | CASSLGDIVQETQYF
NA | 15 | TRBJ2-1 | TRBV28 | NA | TGTGCCAGCAGTTTAGGGGTCGTTGAACGGAATGAGCAGTTCTTC | CASSLGVVERNEQFF
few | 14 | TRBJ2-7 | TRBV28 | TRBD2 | TGTGCCAGCAGTCGACTAGCGGATCCCTACGAGCAGTACTTC | CASSRLADPYEQYF
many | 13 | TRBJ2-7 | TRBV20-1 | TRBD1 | TGCAGTGCTAGGCCCAGGGGGAAGTACGAGCAGTACTTC | CSARPRGKYEQYF
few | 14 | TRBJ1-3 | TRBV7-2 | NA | TGTGCCAGCGGGTTCCTGAGCTCTGGAAACACCATATATTTT | CASGFLSSGNTIYF
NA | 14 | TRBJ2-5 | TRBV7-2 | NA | TGTGCCAGCAGCTTCGTGCACAACCAAGAGACCCAGTACTTC | CASSFVHNQETQYF
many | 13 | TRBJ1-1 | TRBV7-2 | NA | TGTGCCAGCAGCTTATTTATGAACACTGAAGCTTTCTTT | CASSLFMNTEAFF
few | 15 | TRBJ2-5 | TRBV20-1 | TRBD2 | TGCAGTGCTACCCCAGCGGGGGCCACAGACGGGACCCAGTACTTC | CSATPAGATDGTQYF
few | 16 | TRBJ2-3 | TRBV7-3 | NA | TGTGCCAGCAGCCCAACAGGGCCGATGGGCACAGATACGCAGTATTTT | CASSPTGPMGTDTQYF
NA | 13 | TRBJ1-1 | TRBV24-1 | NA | TGTGCCACCAGTGATTCAGGGCCCACTGAAGCTTTCTTT | CATSDSGPTEAFF
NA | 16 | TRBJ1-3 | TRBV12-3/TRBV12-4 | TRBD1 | TGTGCCAGCAGTTTAGCTGGGACAGACTCTGGAAACACCATATATTTT | CASSLAGTDSGNTIYF
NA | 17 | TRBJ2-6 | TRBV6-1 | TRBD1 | TGTGCCAGCAGAGACCGGACAGGGGGTCCTGGGGCCAACGTCCTGACTTTC | CASRDRTGGPGANVLTF